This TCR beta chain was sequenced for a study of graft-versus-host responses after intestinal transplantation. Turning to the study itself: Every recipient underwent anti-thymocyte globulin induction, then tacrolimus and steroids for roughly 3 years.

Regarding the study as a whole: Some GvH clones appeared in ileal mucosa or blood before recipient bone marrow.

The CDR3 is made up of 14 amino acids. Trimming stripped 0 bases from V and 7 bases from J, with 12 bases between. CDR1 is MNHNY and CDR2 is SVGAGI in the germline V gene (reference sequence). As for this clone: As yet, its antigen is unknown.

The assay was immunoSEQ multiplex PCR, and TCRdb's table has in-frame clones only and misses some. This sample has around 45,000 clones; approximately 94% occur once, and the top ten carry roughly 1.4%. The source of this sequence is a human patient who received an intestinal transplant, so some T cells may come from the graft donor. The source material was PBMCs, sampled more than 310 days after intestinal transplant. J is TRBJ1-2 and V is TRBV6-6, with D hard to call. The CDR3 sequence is CASSYSIRGGGYTF. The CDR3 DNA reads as TGTGCCAGCAGTTACTCGATTAGAGGCGGTGGCTACACCTTC.